This T cell receptor beta chain was identified in a study of neurological immune-mediated disorders (dated by TCRdb to about 2019). Looking at the study overall: Using UMI-based sequencing, the study compared peripheral blood TCR-beta repertoires from patients with HTLV-I-associated myelopathy (HAM/TSP), patients with multiple sclerosis, and healthy controls. The 90 to 120 TCR-beta libraries covered PBMC samples along with longitudinal samples, technical triplicates, and paired sorted CD4+ and CD8+ T-cell subsets. To precisely calculate how much the frequency of each individual clone varied, libraries were sequenced in technical triplicate. The cohort was made up of 65 to 75 subjects, consisting of around 14 HAM/TSP patients, some 34 multiple sclerosis patients and around 20 healthy controls. The full study reports these points: The highest TCR clonal expansion was observed in HAM/TSP patients, whereas the lowest was observed in MS patients, even when compared with healthy controls. Expanded clones from different subjects shared no identical CDR3 amino acid sequences, which suggests that TCR-beta repertoires were private in all groups.

This clonotype was seen ten or more times. This receptor's antigen is unknown. There are no base qualities to consult, and no much larger clone falls within one base. The trim is 5 bases for V and 6 bases for J, with a gap of 17 bases between the germline ends. The CDR3 numbers 15 residues from cysteine through phenylalanine. The entry retains the CDR3 DNA only, 45 bases that are in frame from base 1. CDR1 and CDR2, per the germline V gene (reference sequence), are SEHNR and FQNEAQ. cDNA was synthesized by template-switch 5'RACE using a primer carrying a 10-nucleotide random unique molecular identifier by which each TCR transcript was tagged. Over 180 million TCR-beta sequences, covering 15-18 subjects, were produced in each sequencing run. The RNeasy kit was used for extraction of total RNA. The KAPA Real-time Library Amplification kit was used to amplify TCR-beta VDJ regions with primers for the TCR constant region and the 5'RACE anchor. A first PCR added sample indexes and Illumina adaptors, after which a second PCR increased the library yield. After purification with Ampure beads, the TCR product of roughly 650 bp was size-selected on a 2% E-gel SizeSelection system. Before pooling, library quality was checked on a Bioanalyzer, concentration was measured with Qubit, and libraries were quantified with the Kapa Library Quantification kit. An Illumina HiSeq 2500 was used to sequence the libraries paired-end at 2 x 150 bp. To increase sequence diversity, about 25-31% phiX was spiked into each library pool. Regarding the original processing steps: Quality-filtered reads were processed with the UMI-based MiGEC pipeline, and over 90% of raw TCR sequences were removed by the MiGEC pipeline during error correction. VDJ genes were aligned to IMGT germline references, and clonotypes were defined by unique CDR3 amino acid sequence plus V-J genes. Clonal expansion, Shannon diversity and CDR3 relatedness were evaluated with VDJtools (CalcPairwiseDistances, ClusterSamples), while phylogenetic trees were built in CLCbio workbench. Clones with at least 8 unique UMIs were defined as expanded, with this threshold being based on coefficient-of-variation modelling across technical triplicates. Clones were called with MiXCR by TCRdb after fastp trimmed the public reads at Q25, and only in-frame beta chains were retained. Each entry is one CDR3 protein sequence, shown with its most common DNA and genes. TCRdb, not the original authors, processed these V and J calls. The sample records tens of thousands of distinct CDR3 sequences, over 10% of which are singletons. The leading ten clones occupy approximately 5.5% of the sample.

The time point label for this specimen denotes: technical triplicate 1. For sorted-subset TCR libraries, about 1 million sorted CD4+ or CD8+ T cells were used. Peripheral blood underwent Ficoll-Hypaque density gradient centrifugation to isolate PBMCs, which were then cryopreserved in liquid nitrogen. Paired sorted CD4+ and CD8+ subsets came from healthy controls, HAM/TSP patients and MS patients. This receptor chain uses TRBV7-9 and TRBJ2-1, with the D segment identity uncertain. This clonotype originated in a female donor with HTLV-1-associated myelopathy (HAM/TSP). Sequencing was performed on CD4+ T cells from blood. This receptor has the CDR3 CASSPTPRRSNEQFF. In nucleotides, the sequence is TGTGCCAGCAGCCCAACGCCGCGTCGTAGCAATGAGCAGTTCTTC.